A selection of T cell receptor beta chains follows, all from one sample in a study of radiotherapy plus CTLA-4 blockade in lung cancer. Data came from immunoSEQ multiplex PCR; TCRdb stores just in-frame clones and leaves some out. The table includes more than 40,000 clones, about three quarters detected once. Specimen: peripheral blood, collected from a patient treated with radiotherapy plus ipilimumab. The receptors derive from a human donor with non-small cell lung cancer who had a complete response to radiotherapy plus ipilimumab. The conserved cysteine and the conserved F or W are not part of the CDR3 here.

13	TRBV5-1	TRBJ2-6	ASSSTGGSANVLT
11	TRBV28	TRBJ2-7	ASGTEGRSEQY
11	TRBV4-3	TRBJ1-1	ASSLTVNTEAF
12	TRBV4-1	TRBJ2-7	ASSYRDRGHEQY
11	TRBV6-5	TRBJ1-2	ASRTTGGLGYT
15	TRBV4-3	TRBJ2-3	ASSQEGSRQGSDTQY
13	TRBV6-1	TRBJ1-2	ASSEGNTGERGYT
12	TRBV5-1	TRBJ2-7	ASSLAGDRYEQY
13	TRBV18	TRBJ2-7	ASSPNLAGDYEQY
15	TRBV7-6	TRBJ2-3	ASSLDSGGASTDTQY
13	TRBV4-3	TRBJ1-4	ASSQDSQGREKLF
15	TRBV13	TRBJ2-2	ASSTTTSGKNTGELF
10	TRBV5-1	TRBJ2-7	ASSSDSHEQY
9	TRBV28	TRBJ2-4	ASTSRDIQY
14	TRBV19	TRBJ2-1	ASSQGGRGDYNEQF
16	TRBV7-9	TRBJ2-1	ASSSEGLAGGLKGEQF
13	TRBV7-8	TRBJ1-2	ASSLDYTGGYGYT
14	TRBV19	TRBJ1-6	ASSTQPGSYNSPLH
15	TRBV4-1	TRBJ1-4	ASSQGPAGLRGEKLF
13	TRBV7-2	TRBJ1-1	ASSLGTPTNTEAF
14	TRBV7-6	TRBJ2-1	ASSLGSRQGSNEQF
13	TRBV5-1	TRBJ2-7	ASSLQGQGAWEQY
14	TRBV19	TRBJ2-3	ATTDGGRILTDTQY
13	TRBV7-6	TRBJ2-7	ASSPLGRGTYEQY
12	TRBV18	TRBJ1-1	ASSLGTGLTEAF
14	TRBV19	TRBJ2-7	ASSSGLAGASYEQY
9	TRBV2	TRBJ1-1	ARLRNTEAF
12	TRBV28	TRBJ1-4	ASSFGQTDEKLF
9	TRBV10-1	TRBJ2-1	ASISSGEQF